This is a list of T cell receptor beta chains from one sample in a study of T cell repertoires in cytomegalovirus infection. TCRdb independently ran MiXCR on the reads; one entry per CDR3 protein. This table holds fewer than 1,000,000 distinct CDR3 sequences, around 31% found once. What these receptors recognize is not known. Sequencing used cultured CD8+ T cells from PBMCs, obtained from culture after CMV antigen stimulation. The receptors derive from a human donor in good health (CMV status not recorded). Some clones in this sample may be carry-over from other donors' samples. Both conserved end residues are trimmed from each CDR3.

j_gene: TRBJ2-1; v_gene: TRBV27; CDR3aa: ASSSSGGTVYNEQF
j_gene: TRBJ2-2; v_gene: TRBV27; CDR3aa: ASSSGGLTGELF
j_gene: TRBJ2-4; v_gene: TRBV6-1; CDR3aa: ASSPPGRGKNIQY
j_gene: TRBJ1-1; v_gene: TRBV7-8; CDR3aa: ASSLSSGLGMNTEAF
j_gene: TRBJ1-1; v_gene: TRBV19; CDR3aa: ASSFGRGPEAF
j_gene: TRBJ2-7; v_gene: TRBV12-3/TRBV12-4; CDR3aa: ASRSGTGWEQY
j_gene: TRBJ1-5; v_gene: TRBV28; CDR3aa: ASSYSAGIGPQH
j_gene: TRBJ2-5; v_gene: TRBV7-6; CDR3aa: ASSLGVGPWETQY
j_gene: TRBJ2-2; v_gene: TRBV7-8; CDR3aa: ASSLTLTGGSSTGELF
j_gene: TRBJ2-1; v_gene: TRBV7-9; CDR3aa: ASSLVLENNEQF
j_gene: TRBJ1-1; v_gene: TRBV7-7; CDR3aa: ASSPYPDTNTEAF
j_gene: TRBJ2-7; v_gene: TRBV7-9; CDR3aa: ASSLVVSGDYEQY
j_gene: TRBJ1-2; v_gene: TRBV4-1; CDR3aa: ASSQATGGNGYT
j_gene: TRBJ2-3; v_gene: TRBV5-1; CDR3aa: ASSLGSGGLGGDTQY
j_gene: TRBJ2-3; v_gene: TRBV13; CDR3aa: ASSSQDGSTDTQY
j_gene: TRBJ1-1; v_gene: TRBV5-1; CDR3aa: ASSLGTGSPEAF
j_gene: TRBJ2-1; v_gene: TRBV9; CDR3aa: ASSGDHRQLAGGPRGQF
j_gene: TRBJ2-1; v_gene: TRBV7-6; CDR3aa: ASSPGGGGTVEQF
j_gene: TRBJ1-6; v_gene: TRBV19; CDR3aa: ASSTFSGEGSPLH
j_gene: TRBJ2-7; v_gene: TRBV4-1; CDR3aa: ASSQDPGQGPYEQY
j_gene: TRBJ2-2; v_gene: TRBV14; CDR3aa: ASSPTLRSTGELF
j_gene: TRBJ1-2; v_gene: TRBV6-5; CDR3aa: ASRDSLRYGYT
j_gene: TRBJ2-1; v_gene: TRBV6-5; CDR3aa: ASSSQSSYNEQF
j_gene: TRBJ2-1; v_gene: TRBV5-1; CDR3aa: ASSSSAGTGYNEQF
j_gene: TRBJ2-7; v_gene: TRBV2; CDR3aa: ASGDGLVDEQY
j_gene: TRBJ1-5; v_gene: TRBV7-6; CDR3aa: ASSLSPAGPSSSNQPQH
j_gene: TRBJ2-3; v_gene: TRBV7-2; CDR3aa: ASSSTGGGADTQY
j_gene: TRBJ1-4; v_gene: TRBV28; CDR3aa: ASRRVTNEKLF
j_gene: TRBJ2-3; v_gene: TRBV7-9; CDR3aa: ASRSFWDPTGSDTQY
j_gene: TRBJ2-3; v_gene: TRBV7-6; CDR3aa: ASSGPVGADTQY
j_gene: TRBJ2-1; v_gene: TRBV6-1; CDR3aa: ASSETGKVDYNEQF
j_gene: TRBJ2-3; v_gene: TRBV5-6; CDR3aa: ASIRTAGGPSTDTQY
j_gene: TRBJ1-1; v_gene: TRBV20-1; CDR3aa: SGRGVTARNTEAF
j_gene: TRBJ1-5; v_gene: TRBV12-3/TRBV12-4; CDR3aa: ASSLEGMSNQPQH
j_gene: TRBJ1-2; v_gene: TRBV20-1; CDR3aa: SARLRTSNYGYT
j_gene: TRBJ2-2; v_gene: TRBV10-3; CDR3aa: AISGQGTGELF
j_gene: TRBJ2-5; v_gene: TRBV12-3/TRBV12-4; CDR3aa: ASSLDSQETQY
j_gene: TRBJ2-1; v_gene: TRBV19; CDR3aa: ATTSGSYNEQF
j_gene: TRBJ2-5; v_gene: TRBV7-2; CDR3aa: ASSNFRLGLTQY
j_gene: TRBJ2-1; v_gene: TRBV7-9; CDR3aa: ASSSSGTVGHEQF
j_gene: TRBJ1-6; v_gene: TRBV20-1; CDR3aa: SAVLGQANSPLH
j_gene: TRBJ2-1; v_gene: TRBV15; CDR3aa: ATGLKGGGIEF
j_gene: TRBJ1-4; v_gene: TRBV12-3/TRBV12-4; CDR3aa: ASTPGVGGTNEKLF
j_gene: TRBJ2-6; v_gene: TRBV7-9; CDR3aa: ASSPPPANVLT
j_gene: TRBJ2-5; v_gene: TRBV28; CDR3aa: ASSSTSGAYQETQY
j_gene: TRBJ2-2; v_gene: TRBV4-1; CDR3aa: ASSHGGQANTGELF
j_gene: TRBJ1-3; v_gene: TRBV11-2; CDR3aa: ASSLDGFGGWENTIY
j_gene: TRBJ2-1; v_gene: TRBV6-2/TRBV6-3; CDR3aa: ASSTGIDEQF
j_gene: TRBJ1-5; v_gene: TRBV5-3; CDR3aa: AGKGGYSNQPQH
j_gene: TRBJ1-5; v_gene: TRBV20-1; CDR3aa: SASQGTFYSNQPQH
j_gene: TRBJ1-2; v_gene: TRBV6-8; CDR3aa: ASRRPSGANYGYT
j_gene: TRBJ2-3; v_gene: TRBV29-1; CDR3aa: SVQRGVMDSDTQY
j_gene: TRBJ1-2; v_gene: TRBV7-9; CDR3aa: ASSSGQGSDYGYT